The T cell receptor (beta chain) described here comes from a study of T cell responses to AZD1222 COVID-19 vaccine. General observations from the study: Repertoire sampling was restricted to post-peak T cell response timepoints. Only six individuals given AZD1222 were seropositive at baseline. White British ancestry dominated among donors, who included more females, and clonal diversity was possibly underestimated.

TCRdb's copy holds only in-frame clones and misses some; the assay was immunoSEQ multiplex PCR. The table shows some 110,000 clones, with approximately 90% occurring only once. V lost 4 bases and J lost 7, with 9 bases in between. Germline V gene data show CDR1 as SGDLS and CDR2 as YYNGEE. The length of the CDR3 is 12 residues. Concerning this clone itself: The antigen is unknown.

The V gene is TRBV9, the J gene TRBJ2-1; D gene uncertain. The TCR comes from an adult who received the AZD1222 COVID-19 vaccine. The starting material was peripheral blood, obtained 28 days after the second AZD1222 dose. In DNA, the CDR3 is TGTGCCAGCAGCTTCCGACTGAATGAGCAGTTCTTC. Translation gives CASSFRLNEQFF.